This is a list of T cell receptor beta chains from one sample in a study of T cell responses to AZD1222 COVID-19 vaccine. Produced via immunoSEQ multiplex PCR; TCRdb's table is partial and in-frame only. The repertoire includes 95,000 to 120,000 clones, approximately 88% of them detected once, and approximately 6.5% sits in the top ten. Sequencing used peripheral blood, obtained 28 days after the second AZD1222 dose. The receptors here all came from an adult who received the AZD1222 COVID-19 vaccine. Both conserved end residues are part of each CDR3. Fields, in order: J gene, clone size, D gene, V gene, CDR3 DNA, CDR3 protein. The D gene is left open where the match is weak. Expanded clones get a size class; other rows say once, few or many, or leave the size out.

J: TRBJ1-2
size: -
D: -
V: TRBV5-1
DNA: TGCGCCTCCACTCCAACGGCCGGGAACTATGGCTACACCTTC
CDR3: CASTPTAGNYGYTF

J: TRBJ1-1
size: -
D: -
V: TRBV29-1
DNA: TGCAGCGTTGAGTCTGGGGGGGGCTACTTGATGAACACTGAAGCTTTCTTT
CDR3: CSVESGGGYLMNTEAFF

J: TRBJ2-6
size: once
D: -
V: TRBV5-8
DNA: TGTGCCAGCAGCTTCCGTTTTGGCAGGGGTTCTGGGGCCAACGTCCTGACTTTC
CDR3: CASSFRFGRGSGANVLTF

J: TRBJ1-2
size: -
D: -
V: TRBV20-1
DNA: TGCAGTGGGGTAGAATCCTATGGCTACACCTTC
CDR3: CSGVESYGYTF

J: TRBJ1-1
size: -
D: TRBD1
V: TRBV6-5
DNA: TGTGCCAGCAGAGGACAGGGTCTAACTGTGACTGAAGCTTTCTTT
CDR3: CASRGQGLTVTEAFF

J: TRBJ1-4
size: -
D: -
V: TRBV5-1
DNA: TGCGCCAGCAGCCCCGATCGGTCAACTAATGAAAAACTGTTTTTT
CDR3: CASSPDRSTNEKLFF

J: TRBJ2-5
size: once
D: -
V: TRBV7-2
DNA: TGTGCCAGCAGCTGGCGAGGTATTCAAGAGACCCAGTACTTC
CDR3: CASSWRGIQETQYF

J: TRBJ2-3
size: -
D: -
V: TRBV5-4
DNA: TGTGCCAGCAGCTCGCCCGGGCCGGTGAGCACAGATACGCAGTATTTT
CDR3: CASSSPGPVSTDTQYF

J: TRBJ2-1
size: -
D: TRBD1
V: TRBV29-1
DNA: TGCAGCGTAAAAATGGGGCAGGGGGTTTCCAATGAGCAGTTCTTC
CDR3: CSVKMGQGVSNEQFF

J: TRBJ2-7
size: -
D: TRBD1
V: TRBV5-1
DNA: TGCGCCAGCAGCTTGGAGGGACAGGTCTCCTACGAGCAGTACTTC
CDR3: CASSLEGQVSYEQYF

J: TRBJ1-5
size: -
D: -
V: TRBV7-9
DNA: TGTGCCAGCAGCCCCGCCGGGGTTACTAGCAATCAGCCCCAGCATTTT
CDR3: CASSPAGVTSNQPQHF

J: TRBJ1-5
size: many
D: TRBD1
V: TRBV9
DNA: TGTGCCGGAATGTTTGCCGGGACAGGGACCTTTAGGGGCAATCAGCCCCAGCATTTT
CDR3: CAGMFAGTGTFRGNQPQHF

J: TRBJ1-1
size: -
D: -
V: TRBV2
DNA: TGTGCCAGCAGTGAATGGTCGAACACTGAAGCTTTCTTT
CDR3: CASSEWSNTEAFF

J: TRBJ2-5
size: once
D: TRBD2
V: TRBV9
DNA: TGTGCCAGCAGCGAGACTAGCGGGGCCCCAGAGACCCAGTACTTC
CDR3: CASSETSGAPETQYF

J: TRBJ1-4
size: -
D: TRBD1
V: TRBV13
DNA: TGTGCCAGCGGAAACCGGGACAGGGCTGATGAAAAACTGTTTTTT
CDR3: CASGNRDRADEKLFF

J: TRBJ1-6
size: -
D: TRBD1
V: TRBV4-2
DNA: TGTGCCAGCAGCCAAGACGGGACAGCCGATTCACCCCTCCACTTT
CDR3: CASSQDGTADSPLHF

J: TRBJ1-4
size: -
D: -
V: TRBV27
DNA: TGTGCCAGCAGGACCGTTCGGGATGAGGAAAAACTGTTTTTT
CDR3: CASRTVRDEEKLFF

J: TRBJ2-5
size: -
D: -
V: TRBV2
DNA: TGTGCCAGCACCCGACAGGACCAAGAGACCCAGTACTTC
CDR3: CASTRQDQETQYF

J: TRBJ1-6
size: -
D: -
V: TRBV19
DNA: TGTGCCAGTAGTATGCTCCAGGGTGGTTCACCCCTCCACTTT
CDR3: CASSMLQGGSPLHF

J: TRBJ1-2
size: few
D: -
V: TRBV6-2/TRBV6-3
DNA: TGTGCCAGCAGTTCCCTCGATTATGGCTACACCTTC
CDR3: CASSSLDYGYTF

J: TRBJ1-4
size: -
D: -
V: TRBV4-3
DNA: TGCGCCAGCAGCCAGAACGGTGGCTCCTTCGGGGAAAAACTGTTTTTT
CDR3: CASSQNGGSFGEKLFF

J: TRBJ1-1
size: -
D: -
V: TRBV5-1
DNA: TGCGCCAGCAGCTTGGAGACACCCGGAATCTTAACTGAAGCTTTCTTT
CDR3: CASSLETPGILTEAFF

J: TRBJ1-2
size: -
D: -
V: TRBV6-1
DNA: TGTGCCAGCAGTGAAGATGGGGGGGCGCGTGGCTACACCTTC
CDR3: CASSEDGGARGYTF

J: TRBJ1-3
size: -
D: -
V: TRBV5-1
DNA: TGCGCCAGCAGCTTGGCCAAACAGAGCTCTGGAAACACCATATATTTT
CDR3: CASSLAKQSSGNTIYF

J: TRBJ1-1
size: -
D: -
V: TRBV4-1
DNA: TGCGCCAGCAGCCAAGACAGGGACACTGAAGCTTTCTTT
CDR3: CASSQDRDTEAFF

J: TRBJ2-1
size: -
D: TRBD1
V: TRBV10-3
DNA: TGTGCCGCCTTAGCCGGGACAGGGGGTATCGATGAGCAGTTCTTC
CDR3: CAALAGTGGIDEQFF

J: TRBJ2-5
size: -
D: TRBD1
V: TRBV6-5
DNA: TGTGCCAGCAGCAACAGGGGGCGTGAGACCCAGTACTTC
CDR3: CASSNRGRETQYF

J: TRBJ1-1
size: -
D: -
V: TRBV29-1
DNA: TGCAGCGTAGCGGGTACAGGGGAAGCTTTCTTT
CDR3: CSVAGTGEAFF

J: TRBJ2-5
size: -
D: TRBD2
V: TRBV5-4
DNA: TGTGCCAGCAGGCCCACTAGCGGGGGGGCCTGGGAGACCCAGTACTTC
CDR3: CASRPTSGGAWETQYF

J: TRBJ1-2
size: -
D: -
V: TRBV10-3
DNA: TGTGCCATCAGAACCGGGACCCACTATGGCTACACCTTC
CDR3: CAIRTGTHYGYTF

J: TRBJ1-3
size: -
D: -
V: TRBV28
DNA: TGTGCCAGCAGTTTTAATGGGTTCGGAAACACCATATATTTT
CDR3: CASSFNGFGNTIYF

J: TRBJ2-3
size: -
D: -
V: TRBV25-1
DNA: TGTGCCAGCAGCTTAGCCGGTGTAGATACGCAGTATTTT
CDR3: CASSLAGVDTQYF

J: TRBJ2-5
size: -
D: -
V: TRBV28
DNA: TGTGCCAGCAGTTCTCACGACAGGTCTGAGACCCAGTACTTC
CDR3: CASSSHDRSETQYF

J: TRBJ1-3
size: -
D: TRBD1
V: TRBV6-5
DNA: TGTGCCAGTGTCCGGGACAGGGTGTTGAACACCATATATTTT
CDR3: CASVRDRVLNTIYF

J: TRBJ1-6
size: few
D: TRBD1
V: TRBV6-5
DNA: TGTGCCAGCTCATGGGACAGGGTGGGTAATTCACCCCTCCACTTT
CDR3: CASSWDRVGNSPLHF

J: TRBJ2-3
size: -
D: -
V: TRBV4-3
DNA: TGCGCCAGCAGCCAAGATCTAGTAATCACAGATACGCAGTATTTT
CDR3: CASSQDLVITDTQYF

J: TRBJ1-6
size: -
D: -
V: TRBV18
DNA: TGTGCCAGCTCACCTGATAATTCACCCCTCCACTTT
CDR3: CASSPDNSPLHF

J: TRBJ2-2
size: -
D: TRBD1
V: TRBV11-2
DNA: TGTGCCAGCAGGTCAGGACCGGGACAGTACACCGGGGAGCTGTTTTTT
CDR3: CASRSGPGQYTGELFF

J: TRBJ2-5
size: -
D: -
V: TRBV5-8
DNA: TGTGCCAGCAGCTTGCGAGGGGGGGGTTCCCAAGAGACCCAGTACTTC
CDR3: CASSLRGGGSQETQYF

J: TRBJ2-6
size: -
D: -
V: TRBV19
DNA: TGTGCCAGTAGTATAGATTCAGCCTCTGGGGCCAACGTCCTGACTTTC
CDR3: CASSIDSASGANVLTF

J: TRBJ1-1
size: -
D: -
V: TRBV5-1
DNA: TGCGCCAGCAGCACCCTGGGCGACACTGAAGCTTTCTTT
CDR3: CASSTLGDTEAFF

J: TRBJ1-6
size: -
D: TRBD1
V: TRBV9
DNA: TGTGCCAGCTCCCTGACAGGGCGTAATTCACCCCTCCACTTT
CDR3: CASSLTGRNSPLHF

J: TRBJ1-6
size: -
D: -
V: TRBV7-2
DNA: TGTGCCAGCAGCTTACGGGGCAGAGACAATTCACCCCTCCACTTT
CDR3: CASSLRGRDNSPLHF

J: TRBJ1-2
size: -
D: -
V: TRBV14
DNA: TGTGCCAGCAGCCAAGGGGCCGGAGGGTATGGCTACACCTTC
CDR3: CASSQGAGGYGYTF

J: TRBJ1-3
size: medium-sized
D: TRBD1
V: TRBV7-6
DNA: TGTGCCAGCAGCTCAGGACAGGACTACACCATATATTTT
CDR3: CASSSGQDYTIYF

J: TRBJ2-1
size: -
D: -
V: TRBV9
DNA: TGTGCCAGCAGCGGGGGGTTAAGCTCCTACAATGAGCAGTTCTTC
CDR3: CASSGGLSSYNEQFF

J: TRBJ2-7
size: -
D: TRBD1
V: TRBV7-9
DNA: TGTGCCAGCAGCTCCCCCGGGACAGGGATCTTCGAGCAGTACTTC
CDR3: CASSSPGTGIFEQYF

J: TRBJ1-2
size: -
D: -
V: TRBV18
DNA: TGTGCCAGCTCACCAGAAGGGTATATTGATGGCTACACCTTC
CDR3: CASSPEGYIDGYTF

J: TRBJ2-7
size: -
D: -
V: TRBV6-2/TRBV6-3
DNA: TGTGCCAGCAGTTACTCAGGGTCCCAGTATGAGCAGTACTTC
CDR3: CASSYSGSQYEQYF

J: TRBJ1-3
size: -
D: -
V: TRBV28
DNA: TGTGCCAGCGAATCTGGGGGGAGCTCTGGAAACACCATATATTTT
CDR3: CASESGGSSGNTIYF

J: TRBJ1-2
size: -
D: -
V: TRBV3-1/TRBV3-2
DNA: TGTGCCAGCAGCCAAGAAGCCGGACGAGGCTATGGCTACACCTTC
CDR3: CASSQEAGRGYGYTF

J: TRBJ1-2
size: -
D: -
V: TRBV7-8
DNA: TGTGCCAGCAGCTTAGGCAGGCCTAACTATGGCTACACCTTC
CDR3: CASSLGRPNYGYTF

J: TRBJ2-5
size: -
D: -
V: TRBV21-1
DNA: TGTGCCAGCAGCAAAGAACATGCGACAGGCCAAGAGACCCAGTACTTC
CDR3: CASSKEHATGQETQYF

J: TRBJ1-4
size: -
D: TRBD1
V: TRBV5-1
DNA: TGCGCCAGCAGCTTAGGGGTCACAGGGGTTGAAAAACTGTTTTTT
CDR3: CASSLGVTGVEKLFF

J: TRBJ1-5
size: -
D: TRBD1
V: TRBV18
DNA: TGTGCCAGCTCACTGGGACAGGGGAATCAGCCCCAGCATTTT
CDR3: CASSLGQGNQPQHF